This TCR beta chain was recorded in a study of vaccination and CD4 T cells after COVID-19. The overall study: The BNT162b2 or mRNA-1273 vaccine was given to participants in two doses. Blood was drawn a median roughly 79 days post second dose, range 14 to 241. Cultures designated as controls were supplied with a CEFX pool, an HIV-1 Nef pool, or no peptide.

Sequencing of DNA taken from cultured CD4+ T cells relied on the Oncomine TCR Beta short-read assay. Extraction of genomic DNA was performed on cultured CD4+ T cells. Each CDR3 protein is one row after TCRdb ran MiXCR on the PCR reads. The profile shows 20,000 to 25,000 distinct CDR3 sequences, around 30% of them singletons. Germline CDR1 and CDR2: DFQATT and SNEGSKA (reference sequence). CDR3 length: 15 residues. With 5 bases removed from V and 2 bases from J, the gap between germline ends came to 18 bases. On this clonotype: Its antigen is undetermined.

Time point specified: late sampling 161 to 241 days after vaccination in a few convalescent patients. Treatment of the sample: approximately nine-day PBMC culture with coronavirus spike peptide pools or control peptides (ViraFEST assay). Sequencing was performed on CD4+ T cells from blood, cultured in vitro, taken about 7 months after SARS-CoV-2 vaccination. The TCR originated in a human donor who had recovered from COVID-19. The chain employs TRBV20-1 and TRBJ2-5; no firm D call. The CDR3 is CSAHGPWTEQETQYF. The CDR3 DNA follows: TGCAGTGCTCACGGGCCCTGGACGGAACAAGAGACCCAGTACTTC.